This T cell receptor (beta chain) was recovered during a study of shared clonotypes between healthy human individuals. TCRdb keeps only in-frame clones here, not all; method: immunoSEQ multiplex PCR. The sample carries about 2.4 million clones, over 85% recorded once. CDR1 and CDR2 (germline): WNHNN, SYGVQD (reference sequence). The CDR3 loop spans 13 amino acids. V shed 1 base and J shed 2 bases, with 5 bases lying between them. The sequenced sample consisted of naive CD4+ T cells from PBMCs. Subset given: CD45RA+ positively selected. The chain joins TRBV10-1 to TRBJ1-2; D gene unclear. This receptor was taken from a man between 18 and 29 years old in good health. Some clones in this sample may be carry-over from other donors' samples. The CDR3 DNA is TGCGCCAGCAGTGAGTTCCAAAACTATGGCTACACCTTC. It is translated as CASSEFQNYGYTF.